This is a list of T cell receptor beta chains from one sample in a study of Ad26.COV2.S vaccination and SARS-CoV-2 variants. Assay used: immunoSEQ multiplex PCR; TCRdb lists only in-frame clones, some missing. Seen here are 350,000 to 400,000 clones, roughly 90% observed once, and the top ten hold 1.5% to 2%. The input for sequencing was peripheral blood, taken in a trial of Ad26.COV2.S vaccine versus placebo. All receptors derive from a person between 18 and 60 years old who received the Ad26.COV2.S COVID-19 vaccine or a placebo. Each CDR3 is given with its conserved first and last residue. Fields, in order: D gene, clone size, J gene, V gene, CDR3 DNA, CDR3 protein. The D gene is left open where the match is weak. The size field is filled for only some rows; it gives once, few, many or a size class.

TRBD1	once	TRBJ1-1	TRBV4-3	TGCGCCAGCAGCCAACATGGACAGGGTGGCACTGAAGCTTTCTTT	CASSQHGQGGTEAFF
-	-	TRBJ2-7	TRBV7-9	TGTGCCAGCAGCTTAGGAGACAGATACGAGCAGTACTTC	CASSLGDRYEQYF
TRBD1	few	TRBJ2-3	TRBV5-4	TGTGCCAGCAGCTTTTTGGGACAGGGAAGAGCAGATACGCAGTATTTT	CASSFLGQGRADTQYF
-	few	TRBJ2-3	TRBV5-5	TGTGCCAGCAGCTTAATATCTCTCACAGATACGCAGTATTTT	CASSLISLTDTQYF
-	-	TRBJ2-5	TRBV10-1	TGCGCCAGCAGCGACACTTCGAACGCGGAGACCCAGTACTTC	CASSDTSNAETQYF
TRBD2	-	TRBJ2-1	TRBV30	TGTGCCTGGAGTGTACGTTCTAGCGGAGTATACAATGAGCAGTTCTTC	CAWSVRSSGVYNEQFF
TRBD2	-	TRBJ2-1	TRBV7-9	TGTGCCAGCAGCTTGGGGAGCGGGAGGGCCTACAATGAGCAGTTCTTC	CASSLGSGRAYNEQFF
-	-	TRBJ1-2	TRBV14	TGTGCCAGCAGCCTCAAAGGGACGGAGCTTGTGTCGGGCTACACCTTC	CASSLKGTELVSGYTF
-	-	TRBJ2-7	TRBV20-1	TGCAGTACGGGGCATATATACGAGCAGTACTTC	CSTGHIYEQYF
-	once	TRBJ2-7	TRBV15	TGTGCCACCAGCAGAGTAGAGGGGGGCTCGGGGTACGAGCAGTACTTC	CATSRVEGGSGYEQYF
TRBD1	-	TRBJ2-1	TRBV10-1	TGCGCCAGCAGTACCGGGACAGGGAATGAGCAGTTCTTC	CASSTGTGNEQFF
-	-	TRBJ2-2	TRBV30	TGTGCCTGGACTATGAACACCGGGGAGCTGTTTTTT	CAWTMNTGELFF
-	-	TRBJ1-3	TRBV5-5	TGTGCCAGCGCCTCGGGGAGTGGAAACACCATATATTTT	CASASGSGNTIYF
-	-	TRBJ2-1	TRBV9	TGTGCCAGCAGCGTAGCTCAGGGGACCTCCTACAATGAGCAGTTCTTC	CASSVAQGTSYNEQFF
-	-	TRBJ2-7	TRBV6-2/TRBV6-3	TGTGCCAGCAGTTACTCCAGGGCGCCCTACGAGCAGTACTTC	CASSYSRAPYEQYF
-	-	TRBJ2-1	TRBV5-1	TGCGCCAGCAGTTTAAATGGACTCTCCTACAATGAGCAGTTCTTC	CASSLNGLSYNEQFF
TRBD2	-	TRBJ2-1	TRBV2	TGTGCCAGCAGCCCCGGGACTAGCGGGAGAGGTAATGAGCAGTTCTTC	CASSPGTSGRGNEQFF
-	-	TRBJ2-2	TRBV6-6	TGTGCCAGCAGTTACCGCACCGGGGAGCTGTTTTTT	CASSYRTGELFF
-	-	TRBJ2-7	TRBV2	TGTGCCAGCAGTGGGGACCGTGACGAGCAGTACTTC	CASSGDRDEQYF
TRBD1	-	TRBJ2-5	TRBV25-1	TGTGCCAGCAGTGAATTGGGGACAGGGGGCCGGGAGACCCAGTACTTC	CASSELGTGGRETQYF
TRBD1	-	TRBJ2-1	TRBV27	TGTGCCAGCAGTTTGAAGGGGGACAGGGGGCATGGTGAGCAGTTCTTC	CASSLKGDRGHGEQFF
-	-	TRBJ1-1	TRBV7-2	TGTGCCAGCAGCTTAGGGGGGGCGAACACTGAAGCTTTCTTT	CASSLGGANTEAFF